This T cell receptor (beta chain) was recorded in a study of cytomegalovirus exposure and HLA in healthy donors. Findings of the study overall: In vitro data verified three CMV-associated chains as specific for CMV antigens. A highly shared variant cluster was judged a likely technical artifact.

This CDR3 has 15 amino acids. Germline CDR1 SEHNR, CDR2 FQNEAQ (reference sequence). The junction had 4 bases not matched to a gene; V was cut back by 1 base and J by 8 bases. As to this clone: Its antigen is undetermined.

Use of 60 Vbeta and 13 Jbeta primers characterized the PCR. Repertoires were generated with immunoSEQ multiplex PCR, while TCRdb's copy carries only in-frame clones and drops some. Of hundreds of thousands of clones in the sample, roughly two thirds were seen once. The clonotype comes from a female donor in good health and CMV-seronegative. Material: PBMCs. V usage is TRBV7-9 and J usage is TRBJ1-4; 10 bases match TRBD1. The CDR3 loop is CASSLDGTGAEKLFF. Here the CDR3 DNA reads TGTGCCAGCAGCTTAGACGGGACAGGGGCGGAAAAACTGTTTTTT.